These T cell receptor beta chains were read from a single sample in a study of T cells after yellow fever vaccination. TCRdb reanalysed the 5' RACE reads using MiXCR and keeps one entry per CDR3 protein. This table has approximately 510,000 distinct CDR3 sequences, about a fifth appearing once. The material sequenced was PBMCs, taken more than 20 days after the first yellow fever vaccination. These receptors all come from a man younger than 35 who received the YFV17D yellow fever vaccine. Each CDR3 is given with its conserved first and last residue. The order of the fields is CDR3 DNA, CDR3 protein, V gene, clone size, J gene, D gene. The D gene is left open where the match is weak. A row's size may be missing; if present it is once, few, many or a size class.

CDR3nt: TGTGCCAGCTCACTAGGGGGCGCGGATCAGCCCCAGCATTTT; CDR3aa: CASSLGGADQPQHF; v_gene: TRBV18; abundance: few; j_gene: TRBJ1-5; d_gene: TRBD1
CDR3nt: TGCGCCAGCAGCTTGGCGGGCAGCGAGGAGACCCAGTACTTC; CDR3aa: CASSLAGSEETQYF; v_gene: TRBV5-1; abundance: few; j_gene: TRBJ2-5; d_gene: -
CDR3nt: TGTGCCAGCGGTGCAACGACCGGGGGGGCCAGAGATACGCAGTATTTT; CDR3aa: CASGATTGGARDTQYF; v_gene: TRBV6-2/TRBV6-3; abundance: few; j_gene: TRBJ2-3; d_gene: TRBD2
CDR3nt: TGTGCCATCAGTAACAGGGAAGACTACGAGCAGTACTTC; CDR3aa: CAISNREDYEQYF; v_gene: TRBV10-3; abundance: -; j_gene: TRBJ2-7; d_gene: -
CDR3nt: TGTGCCAGCAGCTTTGTGGGGGACACTGAAGCTTTCTTT; CDR3aa: CASSFVGDTEAFF; v_gene: TRBV7-9; abundance: few; j_gene: TRBJ1-1; d_gene: -
CDR3nt: TGTGCCAGCAGTTATCTAAGGGGTCGCGGTGAAGCTTTCTTT; CDR3aa: CASSYLRGRGEAFF; v_gene: TRBV7-9; abundance: few; j_gene: TRBJ1-1; d_gene: -
CDR3nt: TGTGCCAGCAGCCTCTTAGAGGGGACCCAGTACTTC; CDR3aa: CASSLLEGTQYF; v_gene: TRBV3-1; abundance: -; j_gene: TRBJ2-5; d_gene: -
CDR3nt: TGTGCCAGCAGCTTGGTGGCTAGCGGAAACCAAGAGACCCAGTACTTC; CDR3aa: CASSLVASGNQETQYF; v_gene: TRBV5-5; abundance: once; j_gene: TRBJ2-5; d_gene: TRBD2
CDR3nt: TGCGCCAGCAGCTTGGAGGGGGCCGGCACTGAAGCTTTCTTT; CDR3aa: CASSLEGAGTEAFF; v_gene: TRBV5-1; abundance: few; j_gene: TRBJ1-1; d_gene: TRBD1
CDR3nt: TGCAGTGCTCCCGGGACAGGGAGCACAGATACGCAGTATTTT; CDR3aa: CSAPGTGSTDTQYF; v_gene: TRBV20-1; abundance: few; j_gene: TRBJ2-3; d_gene: TRBD1
CDR3nt: TGCAGCGTTTCCTACAGGGGTTCGACAGGCACTGAAGCTTTCTTT; CDR3aa: CSVSYRGSTGTEAFF; v_gene: TRBV29-1; abundance: few; j_gene: TRBJ1-1; d_gene: TRBD1
CDR3nt: TGTGCCAGCAGCCTGGGCCAAGCCGGGGGGACCCAGTACTTC; CDR3aa: CASSLGQAGGTQYF; v_gene: TRBV5-4; abundance: -; j_gene: TRBJ2-5; d_gene: -
CDR3nt: TGTGCCAGCTCCAATAGGGACAGGGGAACCTACGAGCAGTACTTC; CDR3aa: CASSNRDRGTYEQYF; v_gene: TRBV7-9; abundance: many; j_gene: TRBJ2-7; d_gene: TRBD1
CDR3nt: TGTGCCAGCAGCTTATGGCAGACTGTTTGGGACACTGAAGCTTTCTTT; CDR3aa: CASSLWQTVWDTEAFF; v_gene: TRBV5-6; abundance: -; j_gene: TRBJ1-1; d_gene: -
CDR3nt: TGTGCCAGCAGTTTATCGGGCATGGGGACCCAGTACTTC; CDR3aa: CASSLSGMGTQYF; v_gene: TRBV27; abundance: few; j_gene: TRBJ2-5; d_gene: -
CDR3nt: TGTGCCAGTAGTATTGAGGGGAGGGGGAAACCTGAAGCTTTCTTT; CDR3aa: CASSIEGRGKPEAFF; v_gene: TRBV19; abundance: -; j_gene: TRBJ1-1; d_gene: -
CDR3nt: TGCGCCAGCAGCTCAGGACGGGGTTCCTACGAGCAGTACTTC; CDR3aa: CASSSGRGSYEQYF; v_gene: TRBV5-1; abundance: -; j_gene: TRBJ2-7; d_gene: -
CDR3nt: TGTGCCACCAGTCGTGGCAGGGGTTCCACTGAAGCTTTCTTT; CDR3aa: CATSRGRGSTEAFF; v_gene: TRBV24-1; abundance: few; j_gene: TRBJ1-1; d_gene: -
CDR3nt: TGTGCCAGCAGCTTATGGCCCGGGGAGCTGTTTTTT; CDR3aa: CASSLWPGELFF; v_gene: TRBV7-2; abundance: -; j_gene: TRBJ2-2; d_gene: -
CDR3nt: TGTGCCAGCAGCTCTCCCGCCCGAACAGGAAACACCATATATTTT; CDR3aa: CASSSPARTGNTIYF; v_gene: TRBV11-2; abundance: -; j_gene: TRBJ1-3; d_gene: -
CDR3nt: TGTGCCACCAGCAGGGGTCTTAGCTCCTACAATGAGCAGTTCTTC; CDR3aa: CATSRGLSSYNEQFF; v_gene: TRBV15; abundance: many; j_gene: TRBJ2-1; d_gene: -
CDR3nt: TGCGCCAGCAGCCAAGCTTTCCTAGCGGGGGCATATACAGATACGCAGTATTTT; CDR3aa: CASSQAFLAGAYTDTQYF; v_gene: TRBV4-3; abundance: few; j_gene: TRBJ2-3; d_gene: TRBD2